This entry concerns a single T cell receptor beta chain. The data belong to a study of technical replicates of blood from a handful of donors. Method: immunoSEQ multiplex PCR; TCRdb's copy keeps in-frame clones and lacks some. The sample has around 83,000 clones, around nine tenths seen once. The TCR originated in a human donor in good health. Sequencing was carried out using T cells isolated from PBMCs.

This CDR3 reads CACTGATGNQPQHF. The CDR3, as DNA: TGTGCCTGCACAGGGGCCACGGGCAATCAGCCCCAGCATTTT. This chain joins TRBV30 and TRBJ1-5, with 7 bases aligning to TRBD1. CDR3 length: 14 amino acids. Trimming at V came to 6 bases and at J to 2 bases, leaving 7 bases not matched to a gene. Germline CDR1 reads GTSNPN; CDR2 reads SVGIG (reference sequence).